Below, 28 T cell receptor beta chains from the same sample are listed, as sequenced in a study of shared clonotypes between healthy human individuals. It was CD45RO-negative cells, positively selected for CCR7, that made up naive CD8 cells, with terminally differentiated effector memory CD45RA+ cells excluded. Using immunoSEQ multiplex PCR, the repertoire was profiled, and TCRdb retains in-frame clones only, with some absent. Found here are around 610,000 clones, roughly 96% of them singletons; the top ten hold approximately 0.12%. Source material: naive CD8+ T cells sorted from blood. The origin of the receptors is a woman aged 25-40 years in good health.

The chain recombines TRBV7-6 with TRBJ2-2; D is ambiguous. The CDR3 has 17 amino acids. Germline CDR1 reads SGHVS; CDR2 reads FNYEAQ. With 3 bases removed from V and 3 bases from J, the gap between germline ends came to 17 bases. CDR3 bases: TGTGCCAGCAGCTTTCCCCCGGAAGGGCCTGACACCGGGGAGCTGTTTTTT. Amino acids: CASSFPPEGPDTGELFF.

The table lists this clone with a count of one. The rearrangement links TRBV6-1 to TRBJ1-5, with D hard to call. This CDR3 contains 15 residues. Germline CDR1 is MNHNS and CDR2 is SASEGT. V was cut by 2 bases and J by 0 bases, with 8 bases left in between. CDR3 sequence: CASSEWGVSNQPQHF. CDR3 sequence (DNA): TGTGCCAGCAGTGAATGGGGAGTTAGCAATCAGCCCCAGCATTTT.

Notes on this clone: Other DNA sequences within the sample encode an identical CDR3. This sequence joins TRBV9 and TRBJ2-1, with TRBD2 as a possible D gene (5 bases). The CDR3 sequence is 15 residues long. V lost 2 bases and J lost 0, with 9 bases in between. Germline V CDR1 and CDR2: SGDLS, YYNGEE. CDR3 protein: CASSVRGSSYNEQFF. In DNA, the CDR3 is TGTGCCAGCAGCGTCCGCGGGTCCTCCTACAATGAGCAGTTCTTC.

The genes are TRBV18 and TRBJ2-7; D might be TRBD2 (6 bases). Trimming shortened V by 0 bases and J by 4 bases, and 19 bases separated the two germline ends. The CDR3 is 17 residues long. Germline V gene sequence: CDR1 KGHSH, CDR2 LQKENI. CDR3 nucleotide sequence: TGTGCCAGCTCACCACCACGCAGCGGGTCGAGCCATTACGAGCAGTACTTC. Its translation: CASSPPRSGSSHYEQYF. The full variable domain, in which reference TRBV18 and TRBJ2-7 provide the parts outside the CDR3, is NAGVMQNPRHLVRRRGQEARLRCSPMKGHSHVYWYRQLPEEGLKFMVYLQKENIIDESGMPKERFSAEFPKEGPSILRIQQVVRGDSAAYFCASSPPRSGSSHYEQYFGPGTRLTVT.

This sequence joins TRBV6-1 and TRBJ2-7; the match to TRBD2 covers 11 bases. V was pared by 2 bases and J by 2 bases, with 5 bases of the junction left unmatched. This CDR3 has 16 residues. Germline CDR1 MNHNS, CDR2 SASEGT. This CDR3 reads CASSELAGGPAYEQYF. Here the CDR3 DNA reads TGTGCCAGCAGTGAACTAGCGGGAGGCCCTGCCTACGAGCAGTACTTC.

The rearrangement uses TRBV27 and TRBJ2-7; TRBD2 matches 7 bases. The V and J ends lost 6 bases and 0 bases, in that order; junction bases with no gene match: 11. Germline values: CDR1 MNHEY, CDR2 SMNVEV (reference sequence). This CDR3 has 16 residues. The CDR3: CASSLGGNRPSYEQYF. The CDR3 DNA reads as TGTGCCAGCAGCCTGGGGGGGAATCGACCCTCCTACGAGCAGTACTTC.

V is TRBV6-1 and J is TRBJ2-2, with D possibly matching TRBD1 (5 bases). V was cut by 7 bases and J by 4 bases, with 13 bases left in between. This CDR3 comprises 14 residues. From germline, CDR1 is MNHNS and CDR2 SASEGT. The CDR3 DNA reads TGTGCCAGCACTTCCACAGGACGCACCGGGGAGCTGTTTTTT. Translation: CASTSTGRTGELFF.

The V gene is TRBV4-1, the J gene TRBJ2-7, with 8 bases aligning to TRBD1. With V trimmed by 10 bases and J by 2 bases, 16 bases remained unmatched. The CDR3 has 16 amino acids. Germline V lookup: CDR1 MGHRA, CDR2 YSYEKL. Here the CDR3 reads CATQAVGNRGTYEQYF. CDR3 DNA: TGCGCCACCCAAGCAGTTGGCAACAGGGGGACCTACGAGCAGTACTTC.

CDR3 sequence: CASSIMWGHEQFF. The CDR3 nucleotides are TGTGCCAGTAGTATTATGTGGGGCCATGAGCAGTTCTTC. V is TRBV19 and J is TRBJ2-1, with D perhaps matching TRBD1 (5 bases). The CDR3 loop spans 13 amino acids. Per the germline V gene, CDR1 is LNHDA and CDR2 is SQIVND (reference sequence). V lost 3 bases and J 8 bases, leaving 11 bases between the germline ends.

This chain links TRBV27 with TRBJ2-5, with 7 bases aligning to TRBD1. This CDR3 is built from 14 residues. CDR1 and CDR2 (germline): MNHEY, SMNVEV (reference sequence). V shed 6 bases and J 2 bases; nucleotides not matched to a gene: 6. The CDR3 loop is CASSLRDSQETQYF. The CDR3, as DNA: TGTGCCAGCAGCTTAAGGGACAGTCAAGAGACCCAGTACTTC.

A single count supports this clone. The chain joins TRBV7-9 to TRBJ1-4; D uncertain. The CDR3 loop spans 15 amino acids. Between the trimmed V and J ends, which lost 2 bases and 7 bases, there was a span of 14 bases. Looked up from germline, CDR1 is SEHNR and CDR2 is FQNEAQ (reference sequence). Written as DNA, the CDR3 is TGTGCCAGCAGCTTAATAATCCGAGGGTCTGAAAAACTGTTTTTT. This translates into CASSLIIRGSEKLFF.

The V gene is TRBV19, the J gene TRBJ2-2, with D hard to call. CDR3 length: 15 residues. CDR1 LNHDA and CDR2 SQIVND come from the germline V gene (reference sequence). V lost 1 base to trimming and J lost 0 bases, with 6 bases between them. CDR3 bases: TGTGCCAGTAGTATAGGAGGCCCGAACACCGGGGAGCTGTTTTTT. Protein product: CASSIGGPNTGELFF.

J is TRBJ1-2 and V is TRBV11-2; tentative D call: TRBD1 (5 bases). The V end lost 5 bases, the J end lost 4 bases, and 17 bases lay between the germline ends. The CDR3 has 15 amino acids. Germline V gene lookup returns CDR1 SGHAT and CDR2 FQNNGV. The CDR3 loop is CASSPTSRDRYGYTF. The CDR3 DNA reads TGTGCCAGCAGCCCAACTAGTAGGGACCGCTATGGCTACACCTTC.

This chain joins TRBV7-9 and TRBJ2-2; TRBD2 might be the D (6 bases). The CDR3 is 16 residues long. The V end lost 6 bases, the J end lost 0 bases, and 14 bases lay between the germline ends. Germline CDR1 is SEHNR and CDR2 is FQNEAQ (reference sequence). The CDR3: CASRGLLGANTGELFF. The DNA of the CDR3 is TGTGCCAGCAGGGGACTTTTGGGTGCGAACACCGGGGAGCTGTTTTTT.

The chain joins TRBV9 to TRBJ1-2; 9 bases line up with TRBD1. The CDR3 runs 14 residues. In germline, CDR1 is SGDLS, CDR2 YYNGEE. J lost 5 bases, V lost 3 bases, and 5 bases had no gene match. DNA for the CDR3: TGTGCCAGCAGCGCCCCAGACAGGGGGTATGGCTACACCTTC. Its protein is CASSAPDRGYGYTF.

The chain combines TRBV19 with TRBJ2-7; D gene uncertain. The CDR3 length is 12 residues. Trimming removed 4 bases at V and 4 bases at J, with 8 bases between. Germline loops: CDR1 LNHDA, CDR2 SQIVND (reference sequence). The CDR3 bases are TGTGCCAGTAGTAATATGGGGTACGAGCAGTACTTC. It specifies CASSNMGYEQYF.

The chain has TRBV19 and TRBJ1-2, with D possibly being TRBD1 (5 bases). CDR1 and CDR2 from the germline V gene are LNHDA and SQIVND (reference sequence). Between the trimmed V and J ends, which lost 8 bases and 4 bases, there was a span of 11 bases. This CDR3 spans 12 amino acids. CDR3 residues: CASGPDTYGYTF. CDR3 DNA: TGTGCCAGTGGCCCGGACACCTATGGCTACACCTTC. Filled out from reference TRBV19 and TRBJ1-2, the complete variable domain reads DGGITQSPKYLFRKEGQNVTLSCEQNLNHDAMYWYRQDPGQGLRLIYYSQIVNDFQKGDIAEGYSVSREKKESFPLTVTSAQKNPTAFYLCASGPDTYGYTFGSGTRLTVV.

The rearrangement joins TRBV27 to TRBJ2-7; no reliable D call. This CDR3 has 13 amino acids. The germline V and J ends were trimmed by 8 bases and 2 bases, with 13 bases remaining between them. Per germline, CDR1 MNHEY and CDR2 SMNVEV (reference sequence). CDR3 in DNA: TGTGCCAGCGGGCGCGGAGTAACCTACGAGCAGTACTTC. Residues: CASGRGVTYEQYF.

The chain recombines TRBV27 with TRBJ2-1, with TRBD1 identical over 10 bases. The germline V gene has CDR1 MNHEY and CDR2 SMNVEV (reference sequence). With V trimmed by 2 bases and J by 5 bases, 3 bases remained unmatched. The CDR3 totals 15 residues. In DNA form, the CDR3 reads TGTGCCAGCAGTTTAATCGGACAGGGGGACAATGAGCAGTTCTTC. Translated, it gives CASSLIGQGDNEQFF.

The chain recombines TRBV11-1 with TRBJ2-1; D not certain. In germline, CDR1 is SGHAT, CDR2 FQDESV (reference sequence). CDR3 length: 13 amino acids. The V gene lost 0 bases and the J gene lost 8 bases, with 8 bases spanning the gap. The CDR3 reads CASSLADGDEQFF. DNA for the CDR3: TGTGCCAGCAGCTTAGCGGACGGAGATGAGCAGTTCTTC.

The chain employs TRBV28 and TRBJ2-3, with 10 nucleotides matching TRBD2. Germline values: CDR1 MDHEN, CDR2 SYDVKM. There are 17 residues in the CDR3. V dropped 2 bases and J dropped 5; count of bases not matched to a gene: 10. The CDR3 region is CASSLVTSGKRRDTQYF. Here the CDR3 DNA reads TGTGCCAGCAGTTTAGTCACTAGCGGGAAAAGGAGAGATACGCAGTATTTT.

CDR3 nucleotide sequence: TGTGCCAGCAGTATGTCTAGCGGGAGTTTAGATACGCAGTATTTT. The encoded protein is CASSMSSGSLDTQYF. The chain links TRBV7-3 to TRBJ2-3; 10 nucleotides line up with TRBD2. Germline V gene sequence: CDR1 SGHTA, CDR2 FQGTGA. The CDR3 contains 15 residues. Trimming at V came to 6 bases and at J to 5 bases, leaving 8 bases not matched to a gene. The full variable domain, completed using reference TRBV7-3 and TRBJ2-3, is GAGVSQTPSNKVTEKGKYVELRCDPISGHTALYWYRQSLGQGPEFLIYFQGTGAADDSGLPNDRFFAVRPEGSVSTLKIQRTERGDSAVYLCASSMSSGSLDTQYFGPGTRLTVL.

To note about this clone: Other DNA sequences in this specimen translate into the identical CDR3. The chain is built from TRBV28 and TRBJ2-1; TRBD2 agrees at 7 bases. J lost 4 bases, V lost 1 base, and 4 bases had no gene match. CDR1 is MDHEN, CDR2 SYDVKM, per germline. This CDR3 is 15 amino acids long. The DNA of the CDR3 is TGTGCCAGCAGTTTATCACCCGGGGGGTACAATGAGCAGTTCTTC. The encoded protein is CASSLSPGGYNEQFF.

This clone showed up just once. This rearrangement joins TRBV28 to TRBJ2-5; no clear D gene. Germline lookup yields CDR1 MDHEN and CDR2 SYDVKM. The CDR3 extends over 14 amino acids. V shed 1 base and J shed 5 bases, with 11 bases lying between them. CDR3 in amino acids: CASSLLEVGETQYF. Here the CDR3 DNA reads TGTGCCAGCAGTTTATTAGAAGTGGGGGAGACCCAGTACTTC.

Points on this clone: Different DNA sequences within this sample yield the same CDR3. The V and J genes are TRBV9 and TRBJ2-7; tentatively, D is TRBD1 or TRBD2 (6 bases each). Germline-derived CDR1 and CDR2 are SGDLS and YYNGEE. Trimming took off 0 bases at V and 3 bases at J, with 10 bases between the two ends. The CDR3 is made up of 14 amino acids. The CDR3 reads CASSVGGGGYEQYF. The CDR3, as DNA: TGTGCCAGCAGCGTAGGAGGAGGGGGCTACGAGCAGTACTTC.

The J gene is TRBJ2-7, the V gene TRBV29-1; tentatively, D is TRBD1 (5 bases). This CDR3 contains 14 residues. Trimming removed 3 bases at V and 0 bases at J, with 12 bases between. Looked up from germline, CDR1 is SQVTM and CDR2 is ANQGSEA. The CDR3 nucleotides are TGCAGCGTTGATGGACAAGGTAGCTCCTACGAGCAGTACTTC. It yields the protein CSVDGQGSSYEQYF.

This clone was recorded once. The V gene is TRBV13, the J gene TRBJ2-5; the match to TRBD1 covers 7 bases. This CDR3 comprises 16 residues. Germline lookup yields CDR1 PRHDT and CDR2 FYEKMQ (reference sequence). V trimming: 5 bases; J trimming: 5 bases; junction bases outside the gene matches: 14. CDR3: CASSTRTGSHRETQYF. CDR3 DNA sequence: TGTGCCAGCAGCACTAGGACAGGTTCTCATCGGGAGACCCAGTACTTC.

The J gene is TRBJ2-3, the V gene TRBV14; TRBD2 matches 10 bases. The trim removed 4 bases at V and 4 bases at J, leaving 14 bases unmatched. From germline, CDR1 is SGHDN and CDR2 FVKESK. The CDR3 runs to 18 residues. The CDR3 nucleotides are TGTGCCAGCAGCCCCAGACTAGCGGGTGAGAATCATCCAGATACGCAGTATTTT. Its protein product is CASSPRLAGENHPDTQYF.